This T cell receptor (beta chain) stems from a study of blood T cells in healthy people across ages. Together with a sample-barcoded 5' primer, a J-beta primer mix was included in a second PCR lasting about 7 to 12 cycles. TCRdb reanalysed the 5' RACE reads using MiXCR and keeps one entry per CDR3 protein. Among 580,000 or so distinct CDR3 sequences listed, less than 60% were seen once. This clonotype was counted only a few times. Its antigen is unknown. Study conclusions and caveats: Both naive CD4+ cell counts and diversity were greater in long-lived donors than in aged donors. A strong correlation was seen between TCR beta diversity and naive T cell percentage. The diversity estimates, figures obtained from one million T cells, were considered underestimates.

Every participating donor contributed about 10 milliliters of peripheral blood through a draw. This CDR3 comprises 13 residues. Germline V gene lookup returns CDR1 DFQATT and CDR2 SNEGSKA (reference sequence). V was trimmed by 3 bases and J by 7 bases, leaving 13 bases between them. The origin of this receptor is a man at least 80 years old in good health. What was sequenced was blood. This rearrangement joins TRBV20-1 to TRBJ1-5; D unresolved. For the CDR3, the DNA is TGCAGTGCTAGCTCGGAGGGCCGACAGCCCCAGCATTTT. This translates into CSASSEGRQPQHF.